These 29 T cell receptor beta chains originate from one sample sequenced in a study of post-analysis software for immune sequencing data. General study points: Higher frequency in patients than in controls was seen for roughly five TRBV segments, with TRBV5-6, TRBV5-1 and TRBV20-1 among them.

Antigens for these TCRs are unknown. TCR beta cDNA libraries had unique molecular identifiers. One entry per CDR3 protein, called by TCRdb with MiXCR from the PCR reads. The sample lists roughly 800,000 distinct CDR3 sequences; around 46% were seen once. The specimen sequenced was blood. The receptors were sampled from a girl aged 5 to 17 with multiple sclerosis.

The rearrangement joins TRBV5-1 to TRBJ1-4; D is unresolved. This CDR3 has 18 amino acids. Germline values: CDR1 SGHRS, CDR2 YFSETQ. With 4 bases removed from V and 0 bases from J, the gap between germline ends came to 19 bases. CDR3 sequence reads: CASSLEAGYTATNEKLFF. The CDR3 coding sequence is TGCGCCAGCAGCCTGGAGGCGGGTTACACCGCAACTAATGAAAAACTGTTTTTT.

In its sample, this clonotype was seen many times. This rearrangement joins TRBV20-1 to TRBJ2-7; D remains unclear. The CDR3 covers 12 residues. V lost 1 base and J lost 1, with 5 bases in between. CDR1 DFQATT and CDR2 SNEGSKA come from the germline V gene (reference sequence). The CDR3 sequence is CSARARSYEQYF. CDR3 nucleotides: TGCAGTGCTAGAGCGCGTTCCTACGAGCAGTACTTC.

This clonotype was detected once. The chain joins TRBV7-8 to TRBJ2-5; 9 bases fit TRBD2. The J call is in doubt because the DNA end fits TRBJ2-1 better. This CDR3 is built from 15 residues. Germline lookup yields CDR1 SGHVS and CDR2 FQNEAQ. CDR3 nucleotides: TGTGCCAGCAGCTTAGAACTAGCGGGCTGCTCACCCCAGTTCTTC. Translating it yields CASSLELAGCSPQFF.

The chain joins TRBV14 to TRBJ1-1; 7 nucleotides match TRBD1. The V gene's germline CDR1 is SGHDN and CDR2 FVKESK. J was trimmed by 4 bases and V by 0 bases; bases with no gene match: 5. CDR3 size: 15 residues. The CDR3 nucleotides read TGTGCCAGCAGCCAAGAGACAGGGTGGAGCACTGAAGCTTTCTTT. Translated, it gives CASSQETGWSTEAFF. The full variable domain, its missing parts supplied by reference TRBV14 and TRBJ1-1, is EAGVTQFPSHSVIEKGQTVTLRCDPISGHDNLYWYRRVMGKEIKFLLHFVKESKQDESGMPNNRFLAERTGGTYSTLKVQPAELEDSGVYFCASSQETGWSTEAFFGQGTRLTVV.

The chain carries TRBV6-2 or TRBV6-3 and TRBJ2-1; TRBD2 matches at 15 bases. CDR3 length: 17 residues. Germline CDR1 is MNHEY and CDR2 is SVGEGT. J gave up 9 bases and V 4 bases, and 10 bases lay outside the gene matches. The CDR3 region is CASSSRGLAGGRSEQFF. Here the CDR3 DNA reads TGTGCCAGCAGTTCCAGAGGACTAGCGGGAGGGAGAAGTGAGCAGTTCTTC.

This clonotype was counted a few times. A read error may account for a junction end that differs from germline. The chain couples TRBV10-3 to TRBJ1-6; D ambiguous. This CDR3 contains 14 residues. In germline, CDR1 is ENHRY, CDR2 SYGVKD. The CDR3 DNA follows: TGTGCCATCAGTCCCGACGTACGGAATTCACCCCCCCACTTT. As protein: CAISPDVRNSPPHF.

The chain employs TRBV2 and TRBJ2-1; TRBD2 matches at 7 bases. The ends lost 4 bases at V and 5 bases at J; junction bases unmatched: 2. Germline V gene lookup returns CDR1 SNHLY and CDR2 FYNNEI. The length of the CDR3 is 13 residues. CDR3: CASSGLAHNEQFF. For the CDR3, the DNA is TGTGCCAGCAGTGGACTAGCTCACAATGAGCAGTTCTTC.

The rearrangement links TRBV5-1 to TRBJ2-7; D possibly corresponds to TRBD2 (6 bases). Germline CDR1 SGHRS, CDR2 YFSETQ. V was pared by 4 bases and J by 3 bases, with 20 bases between. The length of the CDR3 is 16 residues. Here the CDR3 DNA reads TGCGCCAGCAGCCCCTCGATGGGGGAGGCTGGCTACGAGCAGTACTTC. Its translation: CASSPSMGEAGYEQYF.

The chain is built from TRBV7-2 and TRBJ2-7, with 7 bases matching TRBD2. Germline loops: CDR1 SGHTA, CDR2 FQGNSA. This CDR3 contains 18 residues. The ends lost 2 bases at V and 0 bases at J; junction bases unmatched: 13. CDR3 region: CASSLWPSEGGFSYEQYF. Here the CDR3 DNA reads TGTGCCAGCAGCTTATGGCCCTCGGAGGGAGGGTTCTCCTACGAGCAGTACTTC.

This chain uses TRBV6-6 with TRBJ2-3; 7 nucleotides match TRBD2. The CDR3 has 14 amino acids. Germline CDR1 is MNHNY and CDR2 is SVGAGI (reference sequence). Germline trimming cut 7 bases from V and 0 bases from J; bases unmatched to any gene: 4. The CDR3 nucleotides are TGTGCCAGCACTCTAGCGGCTAGCACAGATACGCAGTATTTT. Amino acids: CASTLAASTDTQYF.

This chain links TRBV5-1 with TRBJ1-1, with D tentatively TRBD1 (6 bases). V was pared by 3 bases and J by 3 bases, with 18 bases between. CDR3 length equals 16 residues. Germline V gene lookup returns CDR1 SGHRS and CDR2 YFSETQ. This CDR3 reads CASSSGGDRTHTEAFF. The CDR3 nucleotides are TGCGCCAGCAGCTCGGGGGGCGACAGGACCCACACTGAAGCTTTCTTT.

This clonotype was counted a few times. J is TRBJ2-7 and V is TRBV30; D is possibly TRBD2 (6 bases). Trimming removed 0 bases at V and 5 bases at J, with 14 bases between. CDR3 size: 14 residues. From germline, CDR1 is GTSNPN and CDR2 SVGIG (reference sequence). The CDR3 here is CAWSVGGPYDEQYF. The CDR3 DNA is TGTGCCTGGAGTGTGGGGGGACCTTACGACGAGCAGTACTTC.

The rearrangement uses TRBV15 and TRBJ2-7; 9 bases fit TRBD2. Trimming took 5 bases from V and 9 from J; bases not matched to a gene: 5. Germline V gene sequence: CDR1 LNHNV, CDR2 YYDKDF (reference sequence). The CDR3 is 12 amino acids. In DNA, the CDR3 is TGTGCCACCAGCCCCGCTAGCGGGATGCAGTACTTC. Protein sequence: CATSPASGMQYF.

The chain combines TRBV27 with TRBJ2-7; 7 bases match TRBD2. The germline gives CDR1 MNHEY, CDR2 SMNVEV (reference sequence). With 3 bases clipped from V and 2 bases from J, the junction kept 7 bases outside the gene matches. The CDR3 is made up of 15 amino acids. Here the CDR3 reads CASSLMASGAYEQYF. CDR3 in DNA: TGTGCCAGCAGTTTGATGGCTAGCGGAGCCTACGAGCAGTACTTC.

This chain joins TRBV11-3 and TRBJ1-2, with D tentatively TRBD1 (6 bases). Germline V lookup: CDR1 SGHNT, CDR2 YENEEA. The CDR3 consists of 15 residues. The V gene lost 5 bases and the J gene lost 0 bases, with 13 bases spanning the gap. This chain's CDR3 is CASSLRDKPNYGYTF. In DNA form, the CDR3 reads TGTGCCAGCAGCCTCCGGGACAAGCCTAACTATGGCTACACCTTC. The complete variable domain, with remaining parts taken from reference TRBV11-3 and TRBJ1-2, reads EAGVVQSPRYKIIEKKQPVAFWCNPISGHNTLYWYLQNLGQGPELLIRYENEEAVDDSQLPKDRFSAERLKGVDSTLKIQPAELGDSAVYLCASSLRDKPNYGYTFGSGTRLTVV.

The chain couples TRBV12-3 or TRBV12-4 to TRBJ2-7; TRBD1 aligns across 7 bases. The CDR3 totals 14 residues. Germline trimming cut 10 bases from V and 4 bases from J; bases unmatched to any gene: 13. As DNA, the CDR3 is TGTGCCATCACCAGCGACAGGGTCGGTTACGAGCAGTACTTC. Translated: CAITSDRVGYEQYF.

V gene TRBV20-1 combines with J gene TRBJ2-4; D gene uncertain. The CDR3 spans 12 residues. CDR1 DFQATT and CDR2 SNEGSKA come from the germline V gene (reference sequence). V was shortened by 1 base and J by 8 bases, with 9 bases between the two germline ends. The CDR3 nucleotides are TGCAGTGCTAGAGGCAGGAAAGACATTCAGTACTTC. It codes for CSARGRKDIQYF.

J is TRBJ2-1 and V is TRBV10-3, with D maybe TRBD2 (7 bases). This CDR3 is 18 amino acids long. Germline-derived CDR1 and CDR2 are ENHRY and SYGVKD. Trimming removed 3 bases from V and 4 bases from J, with 22 bases in between. The CDR3 protein is CAISDSTRKGGAYNEQFF. DNA for the CDR3: TGTGCCATCAGTGACTCCACCCGTAAGGGGGGGGCTTACAATGAGCAGTTCTTC.

This chain uses TRBV20-1 with TRBJ1-2; weak D call: TRBD1 (6 bases). Germline V gene lookup returns CDR1 DFQATT and CDR2 SNEGSKA (reference sequence). The CDR3 has 14 amino acids. Trimming stripped 3 bases from V and 3 bases from J, with 14 bases between. DNA for the CDR3: TGCAGTGCTAGCGGGGGGGGCCAAGACTATGGCTACACCTTC. This sequence encodes CSASGGGQDYGYTF.

J is TRBJ1-1 and V is TRBV12-3 or TRBV12-4; no definite D call. The V end was cut by 5 bases, the J end by 0 bases, with 7 bases between. CDR3 length equals 13 residues. In DNA, the CDR3 is TGTGCCAGCAGTGTTGACATGAACACTGAAGCTTTCTTT. It is translated as CASSVDMNTEAFF.

The rearrangement links TRBV6-1 to TRBJ1-1; D uncertain. The CDR3 has 13 residues. The V end lost 0 bases, the J end lost 1 base, and 3 bases lay between the germline ends. Germline values: CDR1 MNHNS, CDR2 SASEGT. DNA of the CDR3: TGTGCCAGCAGTGAAGCAGCGAACACTGAAGCTTTCTTT. It translates to CASSEAANTEAFF.

This clonotype has just a few counts. The chain carries TRBV7-3 and TRBJ2-2; 9 nucleotides align to TRBD1. CDR1 is SGHTA and CDR2 is FQGTGA in the germline V gene. This CDR3 contains 16 residues. The ends lost 5 bases at V and 4 bases at J; junction bases unmatched: 8. CDR3 sequence: CASSTTGGAGTGELFF. The CDR3 DNA is TGTGCCAGCAGCACCACAGGGGGCGCGGGCACCGGGGAGCTGTTTTTT.

The rearrangement joins TRBV12-3 or TRBV12-4 to TRBJ1-2; D gene ambiguous. The CDR3 runs to 13 residues. Trimming took 6 bases from V and 5 from J, leaving 13 bases between them. The CDR3 region is CASSPNLGYGYTF. The CDR3 DNA is TGTGCCAGCAGCCCGAACTTGGGGTATGGCTACACCTTC.

CDR3 in DNA: TGTGCCACCACCAACCCATCTAGGGGCATTCAGTACTTC. Residues: CATTNPSRGIQYF. The chain has TRBV28 and TRBJ2-4; weak D call: TRBD1 (5 bases). Trimming pared 10 bases from V and 9 bases from J, leaving 19 bases between. Germline V gives CDR1 MDHEN, CDR2 SYDVKM. This CDR3 spans 13 amino acids.

This sequence joins TRBV20-1 and TRBJ2-7; 7 bases match TRBD1. Germline V gene data show CDR1 as DFQATT and CDR2 as SNEGSKA (reference sequence). The CDR3 length is 15 residues. The trim removed 0 bases at V and 3 bases at J, leaving 8 bases unmatched. CDR3 loop: CSARDLGQTNYEQYF. As DNA, the CDR3 is TGCAGTGCTAGAGATCTGGGACAGACTAACTACGAGCAGTACTTC.

The chain is built from TRBV28 and TRBJ2-1, with 8 nucleotides matching TRBD1. V shed 2 bases, J shed 6 bases, and the junction held 6 bases outside the gene matches. The germline V gene encodes CDR1 MDHEN and CDR2 SYDVKM. This CDR3 contains 15 residues. CDR3 protein: CASSLPGQGSNEQFF. The CDR3 DNA follows: TGTGCCAGCAGTTTACCCGGACAGGGCAGCAATGAGCAGTTCTTC. Together with reference TRBV28 and TRBJ2-1, the CDR3 gives the full variable domain: DVKVTQSSRYLVKRTGEKVFLECVQDMDHENMFWYRQDPGLGLRLIYFSYDVKMKEKGDIPEGYSVSREKKERFSLILESASTNQTSMYLCASSLPGQGSNEQFFGPGTRLTVL.

CDR3 sequence reads: CASHGQGFFYQPQHF. As DNA, the CDR3 is TGTGCCAGCCACGGACAGGGCTTCTTCTATCAGCCCCAGCATTTT. The chain employs TRBV6-2 or TRBV6-3 and TRBJ1-5; 8 nucleotides line up with TRBD1. There are 15 residues in the CDR3. Trimming took 8 bases from V and 5 from J; bases not matched to a gene: 11. Looked up from germline, CDR1 is MNHEY and CDR2 is SVGEGT.

This clonotype was seen only a few times. The chain recombines TRBV10-3 with TRBJ1-1; D gene ambiguous. CDR1 ENHRY and CDR2 SYGVKD come from the germline V gene. The V end lost 3 bases, the J end lost 1 base, and 9 bases lay between the germline ends. This CDR3 comprises 14 residues. CDR3 sequence: CAISELEGNTEAFF. The DNA of the CDR3 is TGTGCCATCAGTGAATTGGAGGGGAACACTGAAGCTTTCTTT.

V and J are TRBV7-9 and TRBJ2-1; TRBD2 matches 12 bases. Germline loops: CDR1 SEHNR, CDR2 FQNEAQ (reference sequence). V gave up 3 bases and J gave up 3 bases; unmatched junction bases: 6. The CDR3 is 17 residues long. This CDR3 reads CASSFLLAGGIYNEQFF. The CDR3 nucleotides are TGTGCCAGCAGCTTTTTGCTAGCGGGAGGGATCTACAATGAGCAGTTCTTC.